These 28 T cell receptor beta chains were all obtained from the same sample, sequenced in a study of shared clonotypes between healthy human individuals. This table comes from immunoSEQ multiplex PCR, and its TCRdb copy is limited to in-frame clones, with some not included. The table includes 900,000 to 1,200,000 clones, around 78% detected once. The sample comprised memory CD4+ T cells from PBMCs. Sample subset: CD45RA-negative fraction. The receptors originated from a man younger than 30 in good health. Some clones in this sample may be carry-over from other donors' samples.

The CDR3 reads CASDKGQHTDTQYF. For the CDR3, the DNA is TGTGCCAGCGATAAGGGACAGCACACAGATACGCAGTATTTT. V and J are TRBV7-3 and TRBJ2-3; 7 bases match TRBD1. The trim removed 8 bases at V and 2 bases at J, leaving 7 bases unmatched. CDR3 size: 14 residues. Per the germline V gene, CDR1 is SGHTA and CDR2 is FQGTGA.

Notes on this clone: Other DNA sequences in this sample translate to the same CDR3. The chain carries TRBV6-5 and TRBJ1-1; D unclear. Germline assignment: CDR1 MNHEY and CDR2 SVGAGI. Between the trimmed V and J ends, which lost 2 bases and 2 bases, there was a span of 6 bases. This CDR3 region has 13 residues. The DNA for the CDR3 is TGTGCCAGCAGTTACCAGGTTAACACTGAAGCTTTCTTT. Its protein is CASSYQVNTEAFF.

CDR3 protein: CASSVVDWAGELFF. The CDR3 nucleotides are TGTGCCAGCAGCGTAGTTGATTGGGCCGGGGAGCTGTTTTTT. V gene TRBV9 combines with J gene TRBJ2-2; no firm D call. Germline V gene data show CDR1 as SGDLS and CDR2 as YYNGEE. Trimming took off 0 bases at V and 6 bases at J, with 9 bases between the two ends. The CDR3 covers 14 residues. The full variable domain, its missing parts supplied by reference TRBV9 and TRBJ2-2, is DSGVTQTPKHLITATGQRVTLRCSPRSGDLSVYWYQQSLDQGLQFLIQYYNGEERAKGNILERFSAQQFPDLHSELNLSSLELGDSALYFCASSVVDWAGELFFGEGSRLTVL.

The rearrangement uses TRBV9 and TRBJ2-1; 10 bases match TRBD2. CDR3 length: 15 amino acids. V dropped 0 bases and J dropped 7; count of bases not matched to a gene: 4. Germline assignment: CDR1 SGDLS and CDR2 YYNGEE. CDR3 coding DNA: TGTGCCAGCAGCGTAGAGGCTAGCGGGGGTAATGAGCAGTTCTTC. It translates to CASSVEASGGNEQFF.

DNA for the CDR3: TGTGCCAGCAGCGTCCCGGGGGCAACTAATGAAAAACTGTTTTTT. This encodes CASSVPGATNEKLFF. The genes are TRBV7-8 and TRBJ1-4; a possible D gene is TRBD1 (5 bases). Germline CDR1 reads SGHVS; CDR2 reads FQNEAQ. Deletions cut 5 bases from V and 0 bases from J, with 10 bases between. CDR3 size: 15 residues. Combining the CDR3 with reference TRBV7-8 and TRBJ1-4 gives the whole variable domain GAGVSQSPRYKVAKRGQDVALRCDPISGHVSLFWYQQALGQGPEFLTYFQNEAQLDKSGLPSDRFFAERPEGSVSTLKIQRTQQEDSAVYLCASSVPGATNEKLFFGSGTQLSVL.

The CDR3 coding sequence is TGCGCCAGCGTCCACTATGCGGGTCAAGAGACCCAGTACTTC. Its protein product is CASVHYAGQETQYF. J is TRBJ2-5 and V is TRBV5-1; possibly TRBD2 for D (5 bases). The CDR3 is 14 residues long. Deletions cut 7 bases from V and 2 bases from J, with 15 bases between. Germline V gene sequence: CDR1 SGHRS, CDR2 YFSETQ.

This sequence joins TRBV28 and TRBJ1-2; D might be TRBD1 (5 bases). Trimming cost V 8 bases and J 5 bases, with 12 bases left between them. CDR3 length: 12 amino acids. Looked up from germline, CDR1 is MDHEN and CDR2 is SYDVKM. The CDR3 spells CASHRSGYGYTF. CDR3 DNA: TGTGCCAGCCACCGTTCAGGGTATGGCTACACCTTC.

Here the CDR3 DNA reads TGCGCCAGCAGCTACACTATAGCGGGTACGCAGTATTTT. Residues: CASSYTIAGTQYF. This sequence joins TRBV5-1 and TRBJ2-3, with 7 bases that match TRBD2. This CDR3 contains 13 residues. CDR1 is SGHRS and CDR2 is YFSETQ in the germline V gene. The V segment lost 3 bases and the J segment 8 bases; nucleotides outside the gene matches: 6.

The chain uses TRBV14 and TRBJ2-1; TRBD2 aligns across 7 bases. The J segment lost 4 bases and the V segment lost 1 base, leaving 10 bases of the junction unmatched. The CDR3 has 17 amino acids. Germline V gives CDR1 SGHDN, CDR2 FVKESK. CDR3 nucleotide sequence: TGTGCCAGCAGCCAAGGGGAGTGGGCGGGAGTATACAATGAGCAGTTCTTC. The encoded protein is CASSQGEWAGVYNEQFF. Combining the CDR3 with reference TRBV14 and TRBJ2-1 gives the whole variable domain EAGVTQFPSHSVIEKGQTVTLRCDPISGHDNLYWYRRVMGKEIKFLLHFVKESKQDESGMPNNRFLAERTGGTYSTLKVQPAELEDSGVYFCASSQGEWAGVYNEQFFGPGTRLTVL.

The sample holds one count of this clone. The rearrangement joins TRBV10-3 to TRBJ2-6; D uncertain. Germline CDR1 is ENHRY and CDR2 is SYGVKD. This CDR3 spans 14 amino acids. V gave up 6 bases and J gave up 6 bases, with 12 bases separating them. CDR3: CAIRGPSEANVLTF. The CDR3 bases are TGTGCCATCAGGGGCCCCTCGGAGGCCAACGTCCTGACTTTC.

A note on this clone: Other DNA sequences in this specimen translate into the identical CDR3. The chain uses TRBV28 and TRBJ2-7, with 9 bases fitting TRBD2. Looked up from germline, CDR1 is MDHEN and CDR2 is SYDVKM. There are 16 residues in the CDR3. After removal of 2 bases from V and 3 bases from J, the junction contained 8 bases not matched to a gene. CDR3 amino acids: CASSLGGAGGFYEQYF. The DNA for the CDR3 is TGTGCCAGCAGTTTAGGAGGAGCGGGAGGTTTCTACGAGCAGTACTTC.

This clone has a handful of counts. The V gene is TRBV10-3, the J gene TRBJ2-5; no definite D call. Germline V gene data show CDR1 as ENHRY and CDR2 as SYGVKD. The CDR3 covers 11 residues. V gave up 4 bases and J gave up 5 bases, with 5 bases separating them. The CDR3 coding sequence is TGTGCCATCAGTGTTGAGGAGACCCAGTACTTC. Protein product: CAISVEETQYF.

This clone was observed a few times. The chain has TRBV4-2 and TRBJ1-1; D unresolved. The CDR3 has 14 residues. Per the germline V gene, CDR1 is LGHNA and CDR2 is YNFKEQ. The germline V and J ends were trimmed by 2 bases and 5 bases, with 12 bases remaining between them. The DNA of the CDR3 is TGTGCCAGCAGCCAACCTTCGGGGTGGACTGAAGCTTTCTTT. Its protein is CASSQPSGWTEAFF.

The chain recombines TRBV4-1 with TRBJ2-4; a possible D gene is TRBD1 (6 bases). The CDR3 runs 17 residues. The germline CDR1 and CDR2 sequences are MGHRA and YSYEKL. Trimming cost V 1 base and J 7 bases, with 20 bases left between them. The CDR3 DNA is TGCGCCAGCAGCCAAGGGGACACAGGGAAGGGTAGGAACATTCAGTACTTC. Its protein product is CASSQGDTGKGRNIQYF.

The chain carries TRBV7-9 and TRBJ1-1, with unresolved D. The CDR3 length is 14 residues. The V and J ends lost 1 base and 11 bases respectively, with 17 bases between them. The V gene's germline CDR1 is SEHNR and CDR2 FQNEAQ (reference sequence). The DNA for the CDR3 is TGTGCCAGCAGCTTAGTAGGCGACCCCACGGGGGCTTTCTTT. Translation gives CASSLVGDPTGAFF. The full variable domain, its missing parts supplied by reference TRBV7-9 and TRBJ1-1, is DTGVSQNPRHKITKRGQNVTFRCDPISEHNRLYWYRQTLGQGPEFLTYFQNEAQLEKSRLLSDRFSAERPKGSFSTLEIQRTEQGDSAMYLCASSLVGDPTGAFFGQGTRLTVV.

The chain joins TRBV5-1 to TRBJ2-5; 7 nucleotides match TRBD2. Trimming took 3 bases from V and 6 from J; bases not matched to a gene: 5. This CDR3 region has 13 residues. CDR1 and CDR2 from the germline V gene are SGHRS and YFSETQ. The chain's CDR3 is CASSSGGKQTQYF. The CDR3 coding sequence is TGCGCCAGCAGCTCGGGAGGAAAACAGACCCAGTACTTC.

This clone was recorded a few times. The V and J genes are TRBV19 and TRBJ2-2; 10 positions match TRBD1. The germline CDR1 and CDR2 sequences are LNHDA and SQIVND (reference sequence). CDR3 length equals 13 residues. The J segment lost 6 bases and the V segment lost 7 bases, leaving 2 bases of the junction unmatched. CDR3 sequence: CASKGQGAGELFF. The CDR3 DNA is TGTGCCAGTAAAGGACAGGGGGCCGGGGAGCTGTTTTTT.

The chain recombines TRBV29-1 with TRBJ2-2; D uncertain. V lost 0 bases to trimming and J lost 7 bases, with 9 bases between them. The CDR3 is made up of 13 amino acids. Per germline, CDR1 SQVTM and CDR2 ANQGSEA. The CDR3 sequence: CSVEDWSVGELFF. CDR3 DNA sequence: TGCAGCGTTGAAGACTGGTCGGTCGGGGAGCTGTTTTTT.

V is TRBV5-1 and J is TRBJ2-1, with 10 bases that match TRBD2. V lost 4 bases to trimming and J lost 3 bases; unmatched junction nucleotides: 7. The CDR3 has 16 residues. Germline values: CDR1 SGHRS, CDR2 YFSETQ. CDR3 sequence (DNA): TGCGCCAGCAGCCTTAGCGGGGGGACAGACTACAATGAGCAGTTCTTC. This codes for CASSLSGGTDYNEQFF.

In this sample, this clone turned up once. V and J are TRBV5-5 and TRBJ2-7; no clear D. V gave up 1 base and J gave up 5 bases, with 13 bases separating them. The CDR3 totals 14 residues. Germline CDR1 is SGHKS and CDR2 is YYEKEE (reference sequence). CDR3 bases: TGTGCCAGCAGCTTGTTTAGAGAAACAAACGAGCAGTACTTC. Translated, it gives CASSLFRETNEQYF.

The chain has TRBV4-3 and TRBJ2-2; 13 bases line up with TRBD2. The V segment lost 0 bases and the J segment 6 bases; nucleotides outside the gene matches: 13. CDR3 length: 20 residues. The V gene's germline CDR1 is LGHNA and CDR2 YSLEER. The CDR3 spells CASSQEPFFGLAGAAGELFF. The CDR3, as DNA: TGCGCCAGCAGCCAAGAGCCCTTCTTTGGACTAGCGGGAGCCGCCGGGGAGCTGTTTTTT.

The chain combines TRBV7-6 with TRBJ2-1, with D possibly TRBD2 on 5 matching bases. The CDR3 runs 17 residues. CDR1 is SGHVS, CDR2 FNYEAQ, per germline. V was cut by 2 bases and J by 6 bases, with 20 bases left in between. CDR3 nucleotides: TGTGCCAGCAGCTTAACGGTTCGGCTAGCTTCAGCCAATGAGCAGTTCTTC. It is translated as CASSLTVRLASANEQFF.

The chain links TRBV11-2 to TRBJ1-3; D remains ambiguous. With 10 bases removed from V and 1 base from J, the gap between germline ends came to 11 bases. Germline lookup yields CDR1 SGHAT and CDR2 FQNNGV. The CDR3 covers 13 residues. The CDR3 nucleotides are TGTGCCACGACTTGGAGGTCTGGAAACACCATATATTTT. Translation: CATTWRSGNTIYF.

The rearrangement joins TRBV7-3 to TRBJ2-1; D might be TRBD2 (7 bases). CDR1 is SGHTA, CDR2 FQGTGA, per germline. The CDR3 length is 13 residues. V shed 5 bases and J shed 9 bases, with 14 bases lying between them. The CDR3 protein is CASSPVGGAEQFF. The CDR3 nucleotides are TGTGCCAGCAGCCCAGTTGGGGGGGCTGAGCAGTTCTTC.

V is TRBV5-8 and J is TRBJ2-7; D may match TRBD1 or TRBD2 (5 bases each). Trimming removed 2 bases at V and 3 bases at J, with 18 bases between. CDR1 is SGHTS, CDR2 YDEGEE, per germline. The CDR3 runs 16 residues. The CDR3, as DNA: TGTGCCAGCAGCTTACTTCAGGGTATCAGCGGCTACGAGCAGTACTTC. This codes for CASSLLQGISGYEQYF.

CDR3 sequence reads: CASSHSGPPDTQYF. The CDR3 DNA is TGTGCCAGCAGCCATAGCGGGCCTCCAGATACGCAGTATTTT. The chain joins TRBV11-3 to TRBJ2-3; TRBD2 aligns across 7 bases. Germline CDR1 and CDR2: SGHNT and YENEEA. The V and J ends lost 5 bases and 4 bases, in that order; junction bases with no gene match: 6. The CDR3 loop spans 14 amino acids.

This clone was recorded a few times. The rearrangement joins TRBV7-2 to TRBJ1-3, with TRBD1 matching 7 bases. Germline assignment: CDR1 SGHTA and CDR2 FQGNSA. Losses at the gene ends were 0 bases for V and 0 bases for J; bases not matched to a gene: 8. This CDR3 has 18 amino acids. Here the CDR3 DNA reads TGTGCCAGCAGCTTAGCTGCAGGGGGGGTACTCTCTGGAAACACCATATATTTT. It is translated as CASSLAAGGVLSGNTIYF.

The chain uses TRBV7-9 and TRBJ1-2, with 7 bases matching TRBD1. Trimming cost V 4 bases and J 6 bases; bases outside gene matches: 11. The CDR3 has 15 amino acids. Germline lookup yields CDR1 SEHNR and CDR2 FQNEAQ (reference sequence). CDR3 protein: CASSSTTGWWDGYTF. The DNA for the CDR3 is TGTGCCAGCAGCTCCACGACAGGGTGGTGGGATGGCTACACCTTC.